A single sample is the source of the 9 T cell receptor beta chains below, sequenced in a study of graft-versus-host responses after intestinal transplantation. Their cognate antigens are unknown. Data came from immunoSEQ multiplex PCR; TCRdb stores just in-frame clones and leaves some out. The sample includes tens of thousands of clones, around 90% of them seen just once. Material: unstimulated CD8+ T cells sorted from spleen or lymph node cells, obtained before intestinal transplant. The source is a human donor who received an intestinal transplant.

This clone appeared a single time. Mismatch with germline at one junction end may stem from a read error. This rearrangement joins TRBV6-4 to TRBJ1-1; D unresolved. Germline V gene lookup returns CDR1 MRHNA and CDR2 SNTAGT. There are 12 residues in the CDR3. The CDR3 sequence is CASSDSNSEAFF. The CDR3 nucleotides read TGTGCCAGCAGTGACTCGAACTCTGAAGCTTTCTTT.

This clone was found once. The same CDR3 can be traced to other DNA sequences in this sample. The rearrangement links TRBV7-9 to TRBJ1-2; 7 bases are shared with TRBD1. Losses at the gene ends were 5 bases for V and 5 bases for J; bases not matched to a gene: 8. CDR1 is SEHNR, CDR2 FQNEAQ, per germline (reference sequence). This CDR3 comprises 14 residues. CDR3 region: CASSLGGAGYGYTF. The CDR3 coding sequence is TGTGCCAGCAGCCTAGGGGGCGCCGGATATGGCTACACCTTC. Filled out from reference TRBV7-9 and TRBJ1-2, the complete variable domain reads DTGVSQNPRHKITKRGQNVTFRCDPISEHNRLYWYRQTLGQGPEFLTYFQNEAQLEKSRLLSDRFSAERPKGSFSTLEIQRTEQGDSAMYLCASSLGGAGYGYTFGSGTRLTVV.

This chain joins TRBV9 and TRBJ2-7, with a tentative D call TRBD1 (6 bases). The CDR3 totals 13 residues. Germline V gene lookup returns CDR1 SGDLS and CDR2 YYNGEE. The V end lost 4 bases, the J end lost 2 bases, and 10 bases lay between the germline ends. CDR3 coding DNA: TGTGCCAGCAGCCCAGGACAGACCTACGAGCAGTACTTC. It is translated as CASSPGQTYEQYF.

The chain couples TRBV7-2 to TRBJ1-1, with D uncertain. This CDR3 comprises 12 residues. Trimming stripped 3 bases from V and 7 bases from J, with 9 bases between. Germline V gene data show CDR1 as SGHTA and CDR2 as FQGNSA. This CDR3 is CASSFLAIEAFF. For the CDR3, the DNA is TGTGCCAGCAGCTTTTTGGCCATTGAAGCTTTCTTT.

This clone was seen once. CDR3 amino acids: CASSVTGVGTEAFF. In DNA, the CDR3 is TGTGCCAGCAGTGTTACAGGGGTAGGGACTGAAGCTTTCTTT. V gene TRBV27 combines with J gene TRBJ1-1; 7 bases are shared with TRBD1. Germline V gene lookup returns CDR1 MNHEY and CDR2 SMNVEV (reference sequence). J gave up 5 bases and V 5 bases, and 8 bases lay outside the gene matches. This CDR3 comprises 14 residues.

About this clone itself: One end of the junction varies from germline; a read error may be responsible. The V gene is TRBV9, the J gene TRBJ1-1; D not certain. CDR1 and CDR2 from the germline V gene are SGDLS and YYNGEE. This CDR3 is 14 amino acids long. The CDR3: CAGSPKPMNTEAFF. The CDR3 nucleotides read TGTGCCGGCAGCCCAAAACCTATGAACACTGAAGCTTTCTTT.

The rearrangement links TRBV9 to TRBJ2-7; D gene ambiguous. V lost 4 bases to trimming and J lost 2 bases, with 13 bases between them. CDR3 length equals 14 residues. Germline V gene sequence: CDR1 SGDLS, CDR2 YYNGEE. The CDR3 is CASSPERSTYEQYF. The CDR3 region has the DNA TGTGCCAGCAGCCCAGAGAGGAGCACCTACGAGCAGTACTTC.

The genes are TRBV27 and TRBJ2-7, with 7 bases identical to TRBD1. The CDR3 spans 12 residues. CDR1 is MNHEY, CDR2 SMNVEV, per germline (reference sequence). V lost 4 bases and J lost 6; bases outside the gene matches: 3. DNA for the CDR3: TGTGCCAGCAGTTCGACAGGGTCCGAGCAGTACTTC. Protein product: CASSSTGSEQYF.

V usage is TRBV9 and J usage is TRBJ2-7; 7 bases map to TRBD2. The CDR3 spans 14 residues. The germline gives CDR1 SGDLS, CDR2 YYNGEE. V lost 4 bases and J lost 2; bases outside the gene matches: 6. Here the CDR3 reads CASSPSGTPYEQYF. As DNA, the CDR3 is TGTGCCAGCAGCCCCAGCGGGACTCCCTACGAGCAGTACTTC.